Presented here are 7 T cell receptor beta chains from one specimen sequenced in a study of monozygotic twins with inflammatory bowel disease. TCRdb re-called the 5' RACE reads and catalogs CDR3 proteins one per entry, DNA excluded. This table lists around 380,000 distinct CDR3 sequences. Material: blood. The receptors shown here come from a human donor with ulcerative colitis or Crohn's disease, or a healthy co-twin of an affected twin (not recorded which).

The V gene is TRBV20-1, the J gene TRBJ2-5; checking the TCRdb D call of TRBD2 is not possible without DNA. Germline V gene sequence: CDR1 DFQATT, CDR2 SNEGSKA (reference sequence). The CDR3 totals 16 residues. CDR3 sequence reads: CSAPLIRTSGQETQYF.

The rearrangement links TRBV7-2 to TRBJ2-7; without DNA, the TCRdb call of TRBD1 cannot be checked. CDR1 is SGHTA, CDR2 FQGNSA, per germline. The length of the CDR3 is 14 residues. The CDR3 loop reads CASSLEVVGGGKYF.

The chain combines TRBV7-2 with TRBJ1-2. CDR1 and CDR2 from the germline V gene are SGHTA and FQGNSA. The CDR3 covers 15 residues. CDR3 sequence: CASSLREGRNYGYTF.

This chain joins TRBV5-5 and TRBJ2-7. Germline V gene data show CDR1 as SGHKS and CDR2 as YYEKEE (reference sequence). The CDR3 runs to 14 residues. The CDR3 sequence is CASSFLDGPYEQYF.

V is TRBV24-1 and J is TRBJ1-2; the D call from TCRdb, TRBD1, cannot be confirmed without DNA. Germline CDR1 is KGHDR and CDR2 is SFDVKD. CDR3 size: 16 residues. CDR3 sequence: CATSDSRQGIVSGYTF.

This chain connects TRBV19 to TRBJ2-3; TCRdb's D call, TRBD1, is unchecked because there is no DNA. Germline values: CDR1 LNHDA, CDR2 SQIVND (reference sequence). The CDR3 is 17 residues long. This CDR3 reads CASSMMGAGGSADTQYF.

The chain recombines TRBV21-1 with TRBJ2-3; with no DNA, the TCRdb D assignment of TRBD2 cannot be verified. TRBV21-1 is a pseudogene segment. The CDR3 has 18 amino acids. CDR3: CASSYLRAGGQEADTQYF.